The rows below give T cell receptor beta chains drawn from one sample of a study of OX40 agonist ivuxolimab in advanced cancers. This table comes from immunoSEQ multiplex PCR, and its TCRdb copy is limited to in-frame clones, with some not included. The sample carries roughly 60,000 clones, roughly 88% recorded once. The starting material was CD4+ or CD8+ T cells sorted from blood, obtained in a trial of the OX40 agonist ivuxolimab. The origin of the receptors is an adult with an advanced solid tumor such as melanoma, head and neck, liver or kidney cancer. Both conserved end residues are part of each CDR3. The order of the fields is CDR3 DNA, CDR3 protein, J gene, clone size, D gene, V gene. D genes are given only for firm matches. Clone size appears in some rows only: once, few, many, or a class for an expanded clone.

DNA: TGTGCCAGCAGTGAAGGGGCAGGCTCCTTCTTACTTCCCACAGATACGCAGTATTTT
CDR3: CASSEGAGSFLLPTDTQYF
J: TRBJ2-3
size: once
D: NA
V: TRBV6-1

DNA: TGTGCCAGCAGCGTATCCACAACTAATGAAAAACTGTTTTTT
CDR3: CASSVSTTNEKLFF
J: TRBJ1-4
size: once
D: NA
V: TRBV9

DNA: TGTGCCAGCTCACCACAGAGTGCGGGGACTACCTACGAGCAGTACTTC
CDR3: CASSPQSAGTTYEQYF
J: TRBJ2-7
size: NA
D: TRBD2
V: TRBV18

DNA: TGTGCCAGCAGCTTGGTGACTAGCGGGAATTACGAGCAGTACTTC
CDR3: CASSLVTSGNYEQYF
J: TRBJ2-7
size: once
D: TRBD2
V: TRBV5-4

DNA: TGTGCCACCAGTAAGACTAGCGGGGGAGCGGAGGATACGCAGTATTTT
CDR3: CATSKTSGGAEDTQYF
J: TRBJ2-3
size: NA
D: TRBD2
V: TRBV15

DNA: TGTGCCAGCAGTTACGTAGCGTCTCGGGATACGCAGTATTTT
CDR3: CASSYVASRDTQYF
J: TRBJ2-3
size: NA
D: NA
V: TRBV6-5

DNA: TGCAGCGTCCGGACAGACCCTAGCTCCTACGAGCAGTACTTC
CDR3: CSVRTDPSSYEQYF
J: TRBJ2-7
size: NA
D: NA
V: TRBV29-1

DNA: TGTGCCAGCAGCCGGTTAGGGTCGAATGAAAAACTGTTTTTT
CDR3: CASSRLGSNEKLFF
J: TRBJ1-4
size: NA
D: NA
V: TRBV6-5

DNA: TGCGCCAGCAAAAAGAGCATGGGCTGGGACACCGGGGAGCTGTTTTTT
CDR3: CASKKSMGWDTGELFF
J: TRBJ2-2
size: NA
D: NA
V: TRBV5-1

DNA: TGTGCCATCAGTGAGTCCAATAGAGGGTTCCACAATGAGCAGTTCTTC
CDR3: CAISESNRGFHNEQFF
J: TRBJ2-1
size: NA
D: NA
V: TRBV10-3

DNA: TGTGCCAGTACTTGGACAGTAAAGTCTGGGGCCAACGTCCTGACTTTC
CDR3: CASTWTVKSGANVLTF
J: TRBJ2-6
size: NA
D: NA
V: TRBV19

DNA: TGTGCCAGCAGTGAATACAGTACAGGGAACTATGGCTACACCTTC
CDR3: CASSEYSTGNYGYTF
J: TRBJ1-2
size: once
D: NA
V: TRBV6-4

DNA: TGTGCCAGCAGCGTAGATCAAGGGGGTTACAATGAGCAGTTCTTC
CDR3: CASSVDQGGYNEQFF
J: TRBJ2-1
size: NA
D: NA
V: TRBV9

DNA: TGTGCCAGCAGCTTAGGCCCGTCCCTCGGCCGGGAAAAACTGTTTTTT
CDR3: CASSLGPSLGREKLFF
J: TRBJ1-4
size: NA
D: NA
V: TRBV7-3

DNA: TGCAGCGTTGCGTCAGACAATCAGCCCCAGCATTTT
CDR3: CSVASDNQPQHF
J: TRBJ1-5
size: NA
D: NA
V: TRBV29-1

DNA: TGTGCATGGGGTAACGGGGAGACCCAGTACTTC
CDR3: CAWGNGETQYF
J: TRBJ2-5
size: NA
D: NA
V: TRBV30

DNA: TGTGCCAGCAGCACAGGGCTGACAGATACGCAGTATTTT
CDR3: CASSTGLTDTQYF
J: TRBJ2-3
size: NA
D: NA
V: TRBV7-8

DNA: TGCGCCAGCAGCCAAACCCCCGGGTGGGCAGACACTGAAGCTTTCTTT
CDR3: CASSQTPGWADTEAFF
J: TRBJ1-1
size: NA
D: NA
V: TRBV4-3

DNA: TGTGCCAGCAGTTACATCCGGACTGGAGGAAACTATGGCTACACCTTC
CDR3: CASSYIRTGGNYGYTF
J: TRBJ1-2
size: NA
D: NA
V: TRBV6-5

DNA: TGTGCCAGCAGCCAACAGACAGGGGGGAACACCGGGGAGCTGTTTTTT
CDR3: CASSQQTGGNTGELFF
J: TRBJ2-2
size: NA
D: TRBD1
V: TRBV4-2

DNA: TGTGCCAGCAGTTTATGGGACGGGCCAAATACGCAGTATTTT
CDR3: CASSLWDGPNTQYF
J: TRBJ2-3
size: NA
D: NA
V: TRBV27

DNA: TGTGCCAGCAGACGGACGGACAGCTATGGCTACACCTTC
CDR3: CASRRTDSYGYTF
J: TRBJ1-2
size: NA
D: NA
V: TRBV14

DNA: TGTGCCAGCAGTTACTCACAGGGTGAACAGCCCCAGCATTTT
CDR3: CASSYSQGEQPQHF
J: TRBJ1-5
size: NA
D: NA
V: TRBV6-5

DNA: TGCAGCTCCGTAGGGGACAGGAACTACAATGAGCAGTTCTTC
CDR3: CSSVGDRNYNEQFF
J: TRBJ2-1
size: NA
D: TRBD1
V: TRBV29-1

DNA: TGTGCCAGCAGTCCCGTCGGGATGGTTTGGGGTAGGAACACTGAAGCTTTCTTT
CDR3: CASSPVGMVWGRNTEAFF
J: TRBJ1-1
size: NA
D: NA
V: TRBV25-1

DNA: TGTGCCAGCAGCGCGTGGACACTACAGAACACTGAAGCTTTCTTT
CDR3: CASSAWTLQNTEAFF
J: TRBJ1-1
size: once
D: NA
V: TRBV7-2

DNA: TGTGCCACCAGCCCTCCGGGACAGGGCTATATGAACACTGAAGCTTTCTTT
CDR3: CATSPPGQGYMNTEAFF
J: TRBJ1-1
size: few
D: TRBD1
V: TRBV15

DNA: TGCGCCAGCAGCTTGGGGGGACAGGGGGCCTACGAGCAGTACTTC
CDR3: CASSLGGQGAYEQYF
J: TRBJ2-7
size: NA
D: TRBD1
V: TRBV5-1

DNA: TGTGCCAGCAGCCGACAGGCACCGGCCTTGGAGTATTTT
CDR3: CASSRQAPALEYF
J: TRBJ2-3
size: NA
D: NA
V: TRBV5-4

DNA: TGTGCCAGCAGCCGACACCTGACAGTACCAAACTCTGGAAACACCATATATTTT
CDR3: CASSRHLTVPNSGNTIYF
J: TRBJ1-3
size: NA
D: NA
V: TRBV7-8

DNA: TGTGCCAGCACCTACGGACAGAGAAACACTGAAGCTTTCTTT
CDR3: CASTYGQRNTEAFF
J: TRBJ1-1
size: NA
D: NA
V: TRBV6-1

DNA: TGTGCCAGCAGTTACTCGATAGACACCGAAGCTTTCTTT
CDR3: CASSYSIDTEAFF
J: TRBJ1-1
size: NA
D: NA
V: TRBV6-5

DNA: TGTGCCAGCAGTTACGCGGGCGGTGGGGTTTATGGCTACACCTTC
CDR3: CASSYAGGGVYGYTF
J: TRBJ1-2
size: NA
D: NA
V: TRBV6-5

DNA: TGCGCCAGCAGCCCCCCAGGGGAAAATTCACCCCTCCACTTT
CDR3: CASSPPGENSPLHF
J: TRBJ1-6
size: NA
D: NA
V: TRBV4-1

DNA: TGTGCCAGCAGTTCTGGACAGGGCTATGGCTACACCTTC
CDR3: CASSSGQGYGYTF
J: TRBJ1-2
size: NA
D: TRBD1
V: TRBV28

DNA: TGTGCCAGCAGTGACAGCGACCCGGGGGATGAGCAGTTCTTC
CDR3: CASSDSDPGDEQFF
J: TRBJ2-1
size: NA
D: NA
V: TRBV6-1

DNA: TGTGCCAGCAGTGTGGGTGGGGCCAAGGTAGATACGCAGTATTTT
CDR3: CASSVGGAKVDTQYF
J: TRBJ2-3
size: NA
D: NA
V: TRBV28

DNA: TGTGCCAGCAGCCAAGATATGACGGCGGGGGGCTCACCCCTCCACTTT
CDR3: CASSQDMTAGGSPLHF
J: TRBJ1-6
size: once
D: NA
V: TRBV4-2

DNA: TGTGCCAGCAGTGAAGCGGGACAGGGATATCAGCCCCAGCATTTT
CDR3: CASSEAGQGYQPQHF
J: TRBJ1-5
size: NA
D: TRBD1
V: TRBV2

DNA: TGCAGCGTTGAAGATCGGGGGGTAGTGGAGACCCAGTACTTC
CDR3: CSVEDRGVVETQYF
J: TRBJ2-5
size: NA
D: TRBD2
V: TRBV29-1

DNA: TGTGCCAGCAGCCCTCGGTCCTCCTCTCAGCCCCAGCATTTT
CDR3: CASSPRSSSQPQHF
J: TRBJ1-5
size: once
D: NA
V: TRBV6-5

DNA: TGTGCCATCACCTCGGAGGCGAACACCGGGGAGCTGTTTTTT
CDR3: CAITSEANTGELFF
J: TRBJ2-2
size: NA
D: NA
V: TRBV10-3